This paragraph covers one T cell receptor (beta chain) sequence. Its antigen is unknown. A multiplex PCR was run with 60 Vbeta primers and 13 Jbeta primers. The protocol was immunoSEQ multiplex PCR, while the TCRdb copy is restricted to in-frame clones and leaves out a portion. This table holds some 240,000 clones, almost 80% found once. The CDR3 runs to 14 residues. The germline gives CDR1 SGHVS, CDR2 FNYEAQ. Trimming took off 1 base at V and 5 bases at J, with 8 bases between the two ends. These data belong to a study of cytomegalovirus exposure and HLA in healthy donors. General study findings and limits: Diagnosis of cytomegalovirus status made by the classifier reportedly showed high specificity and sensitivity.

The sequence was collected from a male donor in good health and CMV-seronegative. The sequenced sample consisted of PBMCs. The rearrangement links TRBV7-6 to TRBJ2-2; perhaps TRBD1 as D (6 bases). The CDR3 DNA reads as TGTGCCAGCAGCTTAGGGGGGCGGACCGGGGAGCTGTTTTTT. Translated, it gives CASSLGGRTGELFF.